The sequence of this TCR beta chain was determined in a study of CXCR3-negative and CXCR3-positive naive CD8 T cells. Concerning this clonotype: What it binds is unknown.

Whole-study results and caveats: Memory cells diverged, while naive CXCR3-positive and CXCR3-negative cells had similar TRBV-TRBJ usage. The TRB CDR3s that CXCR3-positive naive cells carried were more hydrophobic than those of CXCR3-negative naive cells.

5' RACE that incorporated UMI labels was used to prepare the TRB cDNA libraries. TCRdb re-called the 5' RACE reads; every CDR3 protein appears as one record, without DNA. The table gives just under 90,000 distinct CDR3 sequences; the top ten clones make up 0.7% to 1% of it. This CDR3 spans 14 amino acids. Germline V gene lookup returns CDR1 SGHTA and CDR2 FQGNSA. Sequencing input: naive CXCR3+ CD8+ T cells from blood. Stated subset: CD45RO-CCR7+CD27+CD95- naive CD8+ T cells expressing CXCR3 (TNR3+). The V call is TRBV7-2, the J call TRBJ1-2; no DNA is available, so the TRBD1 call from TCRdb remains unchecked. This TCR came from a human donor in good health. Some clones in this sample may be carry-over from other donors' samples. The CDR3 reads CASSLTGSFYGYTF. The full variable domain, completed using reference TRBV7-2 and TRBJ1-2, is GAGVSQSPSNKVTEKGKDVELRCDPISGHTALYWYRQSLGQGLEFLIYFQGNSAPDKSGLPSDRFSAERTGGSVSTLTIQRTQQEDSAVYLCASSLTGSFYGYTFGSGTRLTVV.